What follows is one T cell receptor beta chain and its context. This sample is part of a study of T cell repertoires in cytomegalovirus infection. One entry per CDR3 protein results from TCRdb running MiXCR on the reads. The table has over 300,000 distinct CDR3 sequences, roughly a sixth seen once. The CDR3 runs to 15 residues. Germline V lookup: CDR1 DFQATT, CDR2 SNEGSKA (reference sequence). V was clipped by 8 bases and J by 1 base; unmatched bases: 14. The material sequenced was PBMCs. This TCR derives from a human donor in good health (CMV status not recorded). Some clones in this sample may be carry-over from other donors' samples. This chain uses TRBV20-1 with TRBJ2-7, with 7 nucleotides matching TRBD1. The CDR3 DNA reads TGCAGTTCCCCCGATCCCGGGACAGTATCCTACGAGCAGTACTTC. Amino acids: CSSPDPGTVSYEQYF.